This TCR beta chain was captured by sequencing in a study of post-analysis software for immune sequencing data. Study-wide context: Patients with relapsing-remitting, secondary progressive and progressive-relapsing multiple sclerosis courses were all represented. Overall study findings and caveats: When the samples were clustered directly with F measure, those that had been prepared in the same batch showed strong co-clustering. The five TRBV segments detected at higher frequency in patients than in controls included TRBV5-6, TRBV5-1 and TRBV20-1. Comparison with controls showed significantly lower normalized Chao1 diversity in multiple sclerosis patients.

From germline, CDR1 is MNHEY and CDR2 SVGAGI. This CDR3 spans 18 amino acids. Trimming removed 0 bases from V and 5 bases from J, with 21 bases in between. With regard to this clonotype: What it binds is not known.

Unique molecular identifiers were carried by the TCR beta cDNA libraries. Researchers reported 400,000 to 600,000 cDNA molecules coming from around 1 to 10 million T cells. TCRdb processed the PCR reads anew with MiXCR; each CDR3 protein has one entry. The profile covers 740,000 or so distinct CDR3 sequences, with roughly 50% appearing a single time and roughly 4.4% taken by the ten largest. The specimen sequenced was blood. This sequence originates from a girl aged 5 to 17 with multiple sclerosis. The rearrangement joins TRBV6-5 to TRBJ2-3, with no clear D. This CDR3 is CASSYSGSAATLGDTQYF. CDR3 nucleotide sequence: TGTGCCAGCAGTTACTCGGGGTCTGCCGCCACCTTGGGAGATACGCAGTATTTT.